The 24 T cell receptor beta chains given below trace back to one sample, sequenced in a study of shared clonotypes between healthy human individuals. Assay used: immunoSEQ multiplex PCR; TCRdb lists only in-frame clones, some missing. The sample consists of over 2 million clones, over 85% of them appearing once. Naive CD8 cells, CD45RO-negative and positively selected for CCR7, excluded terminally differentiated effector memory CD45RA+ cells. Sequenced: naive CD8+ T cells sorted from blood. Receptors originate from a young man in good health.

The chain uses TRBV27 and TRBJ1-4; D not certain. This CDR3 has 17 amino acids. Germline CDR1 reads MNHEY; CDR2 reads SMNVEV (reference sequence). V was cut by 5 bases and J by 3 bases, with 19 bases left in between. The CDR3 nucleotides read TGTGCCAGCAGTCCTTCGACGCCGGCCGGGGCTAATGAAAAACTGTTTTTT. This translates into CASSPSTPAGANEKLFF. The full variable domain, with the rest looked up from reference TRBV27 and TRBJ1-4, is EAQVTQNPRYLITVTGKKLTVTCSQNMNHEYMSWYRQDPGLGLRQIYYSMNVEVTDKGDVPEGYKVSRKEKRNFPLILESPSPNQTSLYFCASSPSTPAGANEKLFFGSGTQLSVL.

The V call is TRBV2, the J call TRBJ1-3; D uncertain. The germline gives CDR1 SNHLY, CDR2 FYNNEI. The CDR3 totals 15 residues. Trimming took off 2 bases at V and 0 bases at J, with 8 bases between the two ends. This CDR3 is CASSENTLSGNTIYF. CDR3 nucleotide sequence: TGTGCCAGCAGTGAAAACACCCTCTCTGGAAACACCATATATTTT.

The chain recombines TRBV12-2 with TRBJ2-2; TRBD1 was called by the table and not checked on the DNA. TRBV12-2 is termed a pseudogene. This CDR3 region has 16 residues. CDR3 nucleotide sequence: TGTGCAAGTCGCTCCCGACAGGGTATCGATACCGGGGAGCTGTTTTTT. Its translation: CASRSRQGIDTGELFF.

V usage is TRBV29-1 and J usage is TRBJ2-1, with TRBD2 as a possible D gene (5 bases). The CDR3 totals 17 residues. Looked up from germline, CDR1 is SQVTM and CDR2 is ANQGSEA. Deletions cut 0 bases from V and 8 bases from J, with 23 bases between. This CDR3 is CSVEDPERGVGFDEQFF. DNA of the CDR3: TGCAGCGTTGAAGACCCCGAACGGGGTGTGGGGTTCGATGAGCAGTTCTTC.

The gene calls are TRBV19 and TRBJ2-2, with 16 bases lining up with TRBD2. This CDR3 has 18 residues. The germline V gene has CDR1 LNHDA and CDR2 SQIVND (reference sequence). J was trimmed by 5 bases and V by 5 bases; bases with no gene match: 8. The CDR3 DNA sequence: TGTGCCAGTAGTGTGACAAAGGGACTAGCGGGAGGGACCGGGGAGCTGTTTTTT. Its protein product is CASSVTKGLAGGTGELFF.

This chain joins TRBV7-9 and TRBJ2-7; the match to TRBD1 covers 7 bases. Trimming took 5 bases from V and 5 from J; bases not matched to a gene: 3. The germline CDR1 and CDR2 sequences are SEHNR and FQNEAQ (reference sequence). The CDR3 sequence is 12 residues long. The CDR3 sequence: CASSQTGDEQYF. Written as DNA, the CDR3 is TGTGCCAGCAGCCAAACAGGGGACGAGCAGTACTTC.

Note on this clone: The sample contains more than one DNA sequence encoding this CDR3. The chain employs TRBV13 and TRBJ2-1; D is ambiguous. V was shortened by 0 bases and J by 7 bases, with 4 bases between the two germline ends. Per the germline V gene, CDR1 is PRHDT and CDR2 is FYEKMQ (reference sequence). The CDR3 contains 12 residues. The CDR3 DNA sequence: TGTGCCAGCAGCTTAGGACGAAATGAGCAGTTCTTC. This translates into CASSLGRNEQFF.

The gene calls are TRBV7-9 and TRBJ2-3; D remains ambiguous. Germline loops: CDR1 SEHNR, CDR2 FQNEAQ (reference sequence). V was cut by 5 bases and J by 1 base, with 7 bases left in between. The CDR3 runs 13 residues. CDR3 DNA sequence: TGTGCCAGCAGCATGCCGGGCACAGATACGCAGTATTTT. This gives the protein CASSMPGTDTQYF. Looking up the rest from reference TRBV7-9 and TRBJ2-3 gives the full variable domain: DTGVSQNPRHKITKRGQNVTFRCDPISEHNRLYWYRQTLGQGPEFLTYFQNEAQLEKSRLLSDRFSAERPKGSFSTLEIQRTEQGDSAMYLCASSMPGTDTQYFGPGTRLTVL.

Only a few counts were recorded for this clone. The CDR3, as DNA: TGTGCCAGCAGCCCAGCACATGGACAGGGGCGAACTGAAGCTTTCTTT. Translating gives CASSPAHGQGRTEAFF. V is TRBV7-8 and J is TRBJ1-1; TRBD1 matches 9 bases. This CDR3 comprises 16 residues. V was clipped by 5 bases and J by 5 bases; unmatched bases: 12. Looked up from germline, CDR1 is SGHVS and CDR2 is FQNEAQ.

The J gene is TRBJ1-1, the V gene TRBV27; D is ambiguous. The V end was cut by 2 bases, the J end by 1 base, with 11 bases between. The CDR3 sequence is 15 residues long. Germline assignment: CDR1 MNHEY and CDR2 SMNVEV (reference sequence). The CDR3 reads CASSLAGITNTEAFF. The CDR3 DNA reads TGTGCCAGCAGTTTAGCCGGGATAACGAACACTGAAGCTTTCTTT.

The chain has TRBV4-1 and TRBJ2-7, with a tentative D call TRBD1 (5 bases). V lost 1 base and J 4 bases, leaving 23 bases between the germline ends. Germline loops: CDR1 MGHRA, CDR2 YSYEKL. The CDR3 spans 18 residues. The CDR3: CASSQVVGQPESKYEQYF. CDR3 sequence (DNA): TGCGCCAGCAGCCAAGTGGTGGGGCAGCCAGAGAGCAAGTACGAGCAGTACTTC.

The V call is TRBV15, the J call TRBJ2-3; 7 bases are shared with TRBD2. The V segment lost 4 bases and the J segment 4 bases; nucleotides outside the gene matches: 14. Germline CDR1 is LNHNV and CDR2 is YYDKDF (reference sequence). The CDR3 is made up of 17 amino acids. The CDR3 region has the DNA TGTGCCACCAGCATACGGAGGATTGAGGGAGGGGCAGATACGCAGTATTTT. Its translation is CATSIRRIEGGADTQYF.

The V call is TRBV2, the J call TRBJ1-5; D possibly corresponds to TRBD1 (5 bases). The germline V gene encodes CDR1 SNHLY and CDR2 FYNNEI. The CDR3 totals 12 residues. Trimming left V 7 bases short and J 4 bases short, with 8 bases between. The CDR3 DNA reads as TGTGCCAGCACAGGGACGAATCAGCCCCAGCATTTT. Translated: CASTGTNQPQHF. Complete variable domain (other parts from reference TRBV2 and TRBJ1-5): EPEVTQTPSHQVTQMGQEVILRCVPISNHLYFYWYRQILGQKVEFLVSFYNNEISEKSEIFDDQFSVERPDGSNFTLKIRSTKLEDSAMYFCASTGTNQPQHFGDGTRLSIL.

The chain combines TRBV23-1 with TRBJ1-2; D remains ambiguous. TRBV23-1 qualifies as an ORF whose function is uncertain. V lost 4 bases and J lost 0, with 3 bases in between. The CDR3 loop spans 12 amino acids. The CDR3 spells CASSRANYGYTF. In DNA, the CDR3 is TGCGCCAGCAGTCGAGCTAACTATGGCTACACCTTC.

The chain recombines TRBV7-8 with TRBJ2-7, with D uncertain. The V end was cut by 5 bases, the J end by 2 bases, with 10 bases between. From germline, CDR1 is SGHVS and CDR2 FQNEAQ. The CDR3 is 13 residues long. CDR3 region: CASSPNGPYEQYF. The CDR3 nucleotides are TGTGCCAGCAGCCCCAATGGCCCCTACGAGCAGTACTTC.

Worth noting for this clone: Other DNA sequences in the same sample also yield this CDR3. The J gene is TRBJ2-1, the V gene TRBV6-5; 11 bases align to TRBD1. V shed 0 bases and J 6 bases; nucleotides not matched to a gene: 1. Per germline, CDR1 MNHEY and CDR2 SVGAGI. The CDR3 loop spans 15 amino acids. CDR3 nucleotide sequence: TGTGCCAGCAGTTACTCCGGGACAGGGGGCAATGAGCAGTTCTTC. Its protein product is CASSYSGTGGNEQFF.

This clone was observed once. J is TRBJ1-6 and V is TRBV27, with TRBD1 as a possible D gene (6 bases). The ends were cut back, 7 bases at V and 7 bases at J, with 14 bases in the middle. CDR1 and CDR2 from the germline V gene are MNHEY and SMNVEV (reference sequence). This CDR3 comprises 14 residues. CDR3 nucleotide sequence: TGTGCCAGCACCCCTTCAGGGGAAAATTCACCCCTCCACTTT. It yields the protein CASTPSGENSPLHF.

As to this clone: Other DNA sequences within the sample encode an identical CDR3. For the CDR3, the DNA is TGTGCCAGCAGCTTAGGGGACAACTATGGCTACACCTTC. This sequence encodes CASSLGDNYGYTF. The gene calls are TRBV7-9 and TRBJ1-2, with a tentative D call TRBD1 (5 bases). Germline lookup yields CDR1 SEHNR and CDR2 FQNEAQ (reference sequence). V lost 1 base to trimming and J lost 2 bases, with 5 bases between them. This CDR3 is 13 amino acids long.

This chain uses TRBV5-4 with TRBJ2-1; TRBD2 matches 8 bases. The trim removed 3 bases at V and 7 bases at J, leaving 3 bases unmatched. Looked up from germline, CDR1 is SGHNT and CDR2 is YYREEE (reference sequence). The CDR3 has 13 amino acids. For the CDR3, the DNA is TGTGCCAGCAGCTCGGGACTAGTGAATGAGCAGTTCTTC. Translating gives CASSSGLVNEQFF.

V gene TRBV6-1 combines with J gene TRBJ2-7; D may be TRBD1 (5 bases). The CDR3 covers 16 residues. Trimming pared 2 bases from V and 0 bases from J, leaving 14 bases between. CDR1 and CDR2 (germline): MNHNS, SASEGT. The CDR3 spells CASSESAGWASYEQYF. CDR3 bases: TGTGCCAGCAGTGAATCGGCAGGGTGGGCCTCCTACGAGCAGTACTTC.

The chain carries TRBV5-1 and TRBJ2-5; D is undetermined. The germline V gene has CDR1 SGHRS and CDR2 YFSETQ. The CDR3 runs to 15 residues. Trimming cost V 4 bases and J 5 bases, with 18 bases left between them. CDR3 loop: CASSVAPLTRETQYF. The CDR3 nucleotides read TGCGCCAGCAGCGTTGCTCCTCTAACCCGGGAGACCCAGTACTTC.

The J gene is TRBJ1-2, the V gene TRBV19; tentative D call: TRBD1 (5 bases). Germline values: CDR1 LNHDA, CDR2 SQIVND (reference sequence). CDR3 size: 13 residues. With 7 bases removed from V and 4 bases from J, the gap between germline ends came to 13 bases. CDR3 region: CASTSGTVYGYTF. In nucleotides, the CDR3 is TGTGCCAGTACCTCCGGGACGGTCTATGGCTACACCTTC.

The V gene is TRBV28, the J gene TRBJ1-2; D gene uncertain. This CDR3 contains 14 residues. The germline CDR1 and CDR2 sequences are MDHEN and SYDVKM. V lost 8 bases and J lost 3, with 16 bases in between. CDR3: CASLGREDYYGYTF. The CDR3 DNA follows: TGTGCCAGCCTTGGGAGGGAAGACTACTATGGCTACACCTTC.

In regard to this clone: Other DNA sequences in this specimen translate into the identical CDR3. V gene TRBV5-6 combines with J gene TRBJ2-7, with D possibly TRBD2 on 6 matching bases. Trimming removed 0 bases from V and 5 bases from J, with 9 bases in between. The CDR3 has 13 amino acids. Germline values: CDR1 SGHDT, CDR2 YYEEEE. The CDR3 nucleotides read TGTGCCAGCAGCTTGGGAGGAGGGCACGAGCAGTACTTC. Residues: CASSLGGGHEQYF.